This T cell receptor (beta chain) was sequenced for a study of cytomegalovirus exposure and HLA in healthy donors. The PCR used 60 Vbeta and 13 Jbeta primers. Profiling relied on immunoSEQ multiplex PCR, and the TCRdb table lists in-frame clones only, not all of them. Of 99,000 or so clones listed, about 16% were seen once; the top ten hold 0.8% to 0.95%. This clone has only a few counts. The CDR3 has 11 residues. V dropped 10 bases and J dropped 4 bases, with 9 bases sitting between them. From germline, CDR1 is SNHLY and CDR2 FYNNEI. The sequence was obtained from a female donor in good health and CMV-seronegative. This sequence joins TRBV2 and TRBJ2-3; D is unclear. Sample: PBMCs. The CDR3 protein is CAIDSADTQYF. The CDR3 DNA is TGTGCCATCGACTCGGCAGATACGCAGTATTTT.